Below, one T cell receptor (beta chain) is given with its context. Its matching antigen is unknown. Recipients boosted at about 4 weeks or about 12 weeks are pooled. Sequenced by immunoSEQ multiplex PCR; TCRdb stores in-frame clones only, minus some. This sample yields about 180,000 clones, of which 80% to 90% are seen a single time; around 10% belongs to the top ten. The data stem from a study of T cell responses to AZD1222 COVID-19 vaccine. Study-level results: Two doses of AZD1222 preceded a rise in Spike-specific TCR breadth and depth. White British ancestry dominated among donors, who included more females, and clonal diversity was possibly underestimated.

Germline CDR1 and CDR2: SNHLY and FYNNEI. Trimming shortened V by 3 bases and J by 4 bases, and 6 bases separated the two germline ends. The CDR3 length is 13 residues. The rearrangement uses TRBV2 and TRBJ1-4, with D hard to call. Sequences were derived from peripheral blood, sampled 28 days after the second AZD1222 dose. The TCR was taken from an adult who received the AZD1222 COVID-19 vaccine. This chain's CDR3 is CASSDGVNEKLFF. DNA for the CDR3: TGTGCCAGCAGTGACGGCGTTAATGAAAAACTGTTTTTT.